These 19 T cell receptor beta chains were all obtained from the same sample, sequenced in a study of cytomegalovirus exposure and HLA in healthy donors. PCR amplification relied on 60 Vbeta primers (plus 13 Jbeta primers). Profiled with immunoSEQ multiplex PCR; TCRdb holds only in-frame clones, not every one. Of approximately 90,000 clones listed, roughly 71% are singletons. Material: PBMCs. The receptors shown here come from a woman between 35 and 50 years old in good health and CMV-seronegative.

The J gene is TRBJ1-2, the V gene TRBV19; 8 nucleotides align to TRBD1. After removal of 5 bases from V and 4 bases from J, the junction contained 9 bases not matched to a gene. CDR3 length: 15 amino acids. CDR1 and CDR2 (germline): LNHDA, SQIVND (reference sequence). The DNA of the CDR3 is TGTGCCAGTAGTCCAACCGACAGGGGCGGCTATGGCTACACCTTC. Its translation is CASSPTDRGGYGYTF.

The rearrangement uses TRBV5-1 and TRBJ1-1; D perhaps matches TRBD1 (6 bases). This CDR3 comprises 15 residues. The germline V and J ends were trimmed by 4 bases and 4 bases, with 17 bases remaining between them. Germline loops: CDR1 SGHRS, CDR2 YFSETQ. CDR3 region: CASSTQGWSSTEAFF. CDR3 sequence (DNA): TGCGCCAGCAGCACGCAGGGGTGGAGTAGCACTGAAGCTTTCTTT.

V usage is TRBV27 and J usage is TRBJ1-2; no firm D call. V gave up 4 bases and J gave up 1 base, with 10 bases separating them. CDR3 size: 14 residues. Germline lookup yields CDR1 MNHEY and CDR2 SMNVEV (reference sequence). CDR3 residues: CASSSGTLNYGYTF. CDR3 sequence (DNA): TGTGCCAGCAGTTCAGGAACCCTTAACTATGGCTACACCTTC.

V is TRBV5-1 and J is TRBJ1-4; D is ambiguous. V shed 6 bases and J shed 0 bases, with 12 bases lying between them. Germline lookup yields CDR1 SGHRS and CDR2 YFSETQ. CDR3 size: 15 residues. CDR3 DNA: TGCGCCAGCACAAGGGAGATTGCAACTAATGAAAAACTGTTTTTT. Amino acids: CASTREIATNEKLFF.

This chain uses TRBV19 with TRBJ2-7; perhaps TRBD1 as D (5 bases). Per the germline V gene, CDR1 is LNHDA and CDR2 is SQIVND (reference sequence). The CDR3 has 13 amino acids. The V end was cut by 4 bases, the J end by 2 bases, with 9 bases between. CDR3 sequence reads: CASSTRQTYEQYF. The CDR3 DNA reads TGTGCCAGTAGTACCAGACAGACCTACGAGCAGTACTTC.

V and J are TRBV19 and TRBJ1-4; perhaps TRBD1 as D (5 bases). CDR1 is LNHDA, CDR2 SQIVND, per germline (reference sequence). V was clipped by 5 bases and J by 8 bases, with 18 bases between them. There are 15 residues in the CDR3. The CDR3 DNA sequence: TGTGCCAGTAGTCCTGGGACGTCGCGGGGGGAAAAACTGTTTTTT. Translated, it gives CASSPGTSRGEKLFF.

CDR3 residues: CASSPTGNSPLHF. CDR3 DNA: TGTGCCAGCAGTCCAACAGGGAATTCACCCCTCCACTTT. The chain has TRBV2 and TRBJ1-6, with D maybe TRBD1 (6 bases). The V gene's germline CDR1 is SNHLY and CDR2 FYNNEI. The CDR3 covers 13 residues. V gave up 5 bases and J gave up 7 bases, with 9 bases separating them. Supplemented by reference TRBV2 and TRBJ1-6, the full variable domain reads EPEVTQTPSHQVTQMGQEVILRCVPISNHLYFYWYRQILGQKVEFLVSFYNNEISEKSEIFDDQFSVERPDGSNFTLKIRSTKLEDSAMYFCASSPTGNSPLHFGNGTRLTVT.

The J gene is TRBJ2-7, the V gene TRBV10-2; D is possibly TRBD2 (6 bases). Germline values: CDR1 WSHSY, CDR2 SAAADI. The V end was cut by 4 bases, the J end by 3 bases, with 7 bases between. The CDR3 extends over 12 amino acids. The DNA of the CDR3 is TGCGCCAGCAGTGCCGGGGGCTACGAGCAGTACTTC. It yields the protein CASSAGGYEQYF.

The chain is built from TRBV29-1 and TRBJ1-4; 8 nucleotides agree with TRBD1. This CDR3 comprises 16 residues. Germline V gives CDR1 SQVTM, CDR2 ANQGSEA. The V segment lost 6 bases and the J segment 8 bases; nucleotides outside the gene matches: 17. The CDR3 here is CSVAGQARIPPEKLFF. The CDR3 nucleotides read TGCAGCGTCGCGGGACAGGCAAGAATCCCGCCGGAAAAACTGTTTTTT.

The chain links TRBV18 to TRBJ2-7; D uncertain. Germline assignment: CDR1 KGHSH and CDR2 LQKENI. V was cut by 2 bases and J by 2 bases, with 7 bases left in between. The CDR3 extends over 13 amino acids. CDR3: CASSPTTPYEQYF. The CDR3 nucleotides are TGTGCCAGCTCACCAACTACACCCTACGAGCAGTACTTC.

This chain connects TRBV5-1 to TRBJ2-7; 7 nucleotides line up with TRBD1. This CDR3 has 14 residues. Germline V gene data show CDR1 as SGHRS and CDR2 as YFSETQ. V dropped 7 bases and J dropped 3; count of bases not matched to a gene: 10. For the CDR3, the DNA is TGCGCCAGCGGAAAATCGGGACAGAACTACGAGCAGTACTTC. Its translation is CASGKSGQNYEQYF.

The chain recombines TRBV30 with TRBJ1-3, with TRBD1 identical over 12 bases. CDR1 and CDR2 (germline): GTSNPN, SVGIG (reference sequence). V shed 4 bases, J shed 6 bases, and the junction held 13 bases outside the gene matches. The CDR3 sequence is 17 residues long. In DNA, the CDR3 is TGTGCCTGGAAACTCAGCCGGGACAGGGGGCGCGTAAACACCATATATTTT. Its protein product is CAWKLSRDRGRVNTIYF.

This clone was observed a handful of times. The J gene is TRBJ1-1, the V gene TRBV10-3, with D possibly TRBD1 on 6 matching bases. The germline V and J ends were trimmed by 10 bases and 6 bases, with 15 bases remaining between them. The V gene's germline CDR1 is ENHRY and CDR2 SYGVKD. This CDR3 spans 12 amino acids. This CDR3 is CATLGGLAEAFF. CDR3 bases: TGTGCCACCTTGGGGGGGCTCGCTGAAGCTTTCTTT.

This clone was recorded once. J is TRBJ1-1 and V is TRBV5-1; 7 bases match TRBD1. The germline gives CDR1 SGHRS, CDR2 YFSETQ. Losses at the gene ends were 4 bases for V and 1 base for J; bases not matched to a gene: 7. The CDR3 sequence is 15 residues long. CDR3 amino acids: CASSVLGTANTEAFF. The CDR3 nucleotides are TGCGCCAGCAGCGTACTCGGGACAGCGAACACTGAAGCTTTCTTT. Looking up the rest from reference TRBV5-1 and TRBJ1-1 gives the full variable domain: KAGVTQTPRYLIKTRGQQVTLSCSPISGHRSVSWYQQTPGQGLQFLFEYFSETQRNKGNFPGRFSGRQFSNSRSEMNVSTLELGDSALYLCASSVLGTANTEAFFGQGTRLTVV.

CDR3 loop: CASSDDDNSGNTIYF. CDR3 coding DNA: TGTGCCAGCAGTGACGACGACAACTCTGGAAACACCATATATTTT. This chain joins TRBV6-1 and TRBJ2-2, with unresolved D. Near its end, the DNA agrees better with TRBJ1-3, so the J call may be wrong. The CDR3 consists of 15 residues. Germline CDR1 MNHNS, CDR2 SASEGT.

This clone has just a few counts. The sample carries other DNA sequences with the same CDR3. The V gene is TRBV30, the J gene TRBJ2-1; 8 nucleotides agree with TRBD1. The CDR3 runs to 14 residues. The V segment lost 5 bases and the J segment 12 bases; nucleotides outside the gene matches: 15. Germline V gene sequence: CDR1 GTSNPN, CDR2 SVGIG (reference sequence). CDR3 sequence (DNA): TGTGCCTGGGGTACTAGCCTTGGGACAGGAGCGCAGTTCTTC. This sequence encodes CAWGTSLGTGAQFF.

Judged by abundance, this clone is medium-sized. CDR3: CASETGGPYNEQFF. The CDR3, as DNA: TGTGCCAGCGAGACAGGGGGCCCATACAATGAGCAGTTCTTC. The chain links TRBV2 to TRBJ2-1; 10 nucleotides agree with TRBD1. The CDR3 contains 14 residues. Germline values: CDR1 SNHLY, CDR2 FYNNEI. J was trimmed by 4 bases and V by 8 bases; bases with no gene match: 5.

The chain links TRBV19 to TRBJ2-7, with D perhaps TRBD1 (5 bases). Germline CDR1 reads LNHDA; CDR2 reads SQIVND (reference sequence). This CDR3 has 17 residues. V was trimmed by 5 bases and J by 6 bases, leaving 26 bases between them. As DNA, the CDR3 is TGTGCCAGTAGTGGGCCGTTGGGGCAGGCAGCTCCAACCGAGCAGTACTTC. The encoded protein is CASSGPLGQAAPTEQYF.

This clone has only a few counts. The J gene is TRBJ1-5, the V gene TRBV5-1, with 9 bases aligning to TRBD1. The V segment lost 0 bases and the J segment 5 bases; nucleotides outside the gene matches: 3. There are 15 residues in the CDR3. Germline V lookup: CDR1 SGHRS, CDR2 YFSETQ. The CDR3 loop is CASSLGGTGYQPQHF. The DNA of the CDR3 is TGCGCCAGCAGCTTGGGGGGGACAGGGTATCAGCCCCAGCATTTT.